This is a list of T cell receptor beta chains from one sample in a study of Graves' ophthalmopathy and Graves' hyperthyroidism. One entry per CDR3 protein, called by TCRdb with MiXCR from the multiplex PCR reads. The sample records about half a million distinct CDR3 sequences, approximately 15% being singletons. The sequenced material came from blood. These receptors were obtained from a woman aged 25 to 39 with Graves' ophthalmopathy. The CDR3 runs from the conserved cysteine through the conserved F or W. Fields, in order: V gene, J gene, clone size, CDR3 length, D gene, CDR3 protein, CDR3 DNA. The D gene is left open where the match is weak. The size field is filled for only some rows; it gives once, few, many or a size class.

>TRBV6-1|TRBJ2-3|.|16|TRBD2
CASSEATSGNSDTQYF
TGTGCCAGCAGTGAAGCGACTAGCGGGAATTCAGATACGCAGTATTTT
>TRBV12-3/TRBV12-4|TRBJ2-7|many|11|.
CASSSRREQYF
TGTGCCAGCAGCTCACGTCGGGAGCAGTACTTC
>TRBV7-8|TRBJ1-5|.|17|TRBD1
CASSLASSGQGHQPQHF
TGTGCCAGCAGCTTAGCGTCATCGGGACAGGGTCATCAGCCCCAGCATTTT
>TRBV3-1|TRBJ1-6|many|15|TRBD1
CASSQAGTGNSPLHF
TGTGCCAGCAGCCAAGCGGGGACAGGTAATTCACCCCTCCACTTT
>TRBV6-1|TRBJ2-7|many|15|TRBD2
CASSEGLAGSYEQYF
TGTGCCAGCAGTGAAGGGCTAGCGGGCTCCTACGAGCAGTACTTC
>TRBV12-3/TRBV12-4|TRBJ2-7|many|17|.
CASSFNLSPRNGDEQYF
TGTGCCAGCAGTTTCAATCTAAGTCCCCGGAACGGTGACGAGCAGTACTTC
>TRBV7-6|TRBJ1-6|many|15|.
CASSEGRGGGSPLHF
TGTGCCAGCTCCGAAGGACGGGGAGGAGGTTCACCCCTCCACTTT
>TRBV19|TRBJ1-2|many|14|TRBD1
CASSRDSANYGYTF
TGTGCCAGTAGCCGGGACAGCGCTAACTATGGCTACACCTTC
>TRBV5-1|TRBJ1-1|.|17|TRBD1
CASSLVPQGVMNTEAFF
TGCGCCAGCAGCTTGGTACCTCAGGGGGTGATGAACACTGAAGCTTTCTTT
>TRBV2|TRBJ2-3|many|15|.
CASSETGSSTDTQYF
TGTGCCAGCAGTGAGACAGGATCTAGCACAGATACGCAGTATTTT
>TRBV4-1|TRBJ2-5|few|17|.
CASSQTRGRADTETQYF
TGCGCCAGCAGCCAAACCCGAGGACGGGCGGACACAGAGACCCAGTACTTC
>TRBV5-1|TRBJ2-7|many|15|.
CASFDPFTYDYEQYF
TGCGCCAGCTTCGACCCGTTCACTTATGACTACGAGCAGTACTTC
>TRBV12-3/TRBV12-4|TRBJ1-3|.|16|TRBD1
CASSLTGQTSGNTIYF
TGTGCCAGCAGCTTAACGGGACAGACCTCTGGAAACACCATATATTTT
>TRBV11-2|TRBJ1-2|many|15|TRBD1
CASSSRRQGHYGYTF
TGTGCCAGCAGTTCCCGACGACAGGGTCACTATGGCTACACCTTC
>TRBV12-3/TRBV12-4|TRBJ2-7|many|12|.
CASSSAGGEQYF
TGTGCCAGCAGCTCGGCTGGGGGTGAGCAGTACTTC
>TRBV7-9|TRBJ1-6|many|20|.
CASSLERRSDGPSWNSPLHF
TGTGCCAGCAGCTTAGAAAGAAGATCGGACGGACCTTCGTGGAATTCACCCCTCCACTTT
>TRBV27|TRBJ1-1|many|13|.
CASSHRENTEAFF
TGTGCCAGCAGCCACAGGGAGAACACTGAAGCTTTCTTT
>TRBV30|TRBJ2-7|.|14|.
CAWSNTFGETAKYF
TGTGCCTGGAGTAACACTTTTGGGGAGACGGCAAAGTACTTC
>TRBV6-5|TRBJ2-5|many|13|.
CASSYAYQETQYF
TGTGCCAGCAGTTACGCGTATCAAGAGACCCAGTACTTC
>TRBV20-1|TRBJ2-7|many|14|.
CSAIGASVGYEQYF
TGCAGTGCTATCGGGGCTAGTGTCGGTTACGAGCAGTACTTC